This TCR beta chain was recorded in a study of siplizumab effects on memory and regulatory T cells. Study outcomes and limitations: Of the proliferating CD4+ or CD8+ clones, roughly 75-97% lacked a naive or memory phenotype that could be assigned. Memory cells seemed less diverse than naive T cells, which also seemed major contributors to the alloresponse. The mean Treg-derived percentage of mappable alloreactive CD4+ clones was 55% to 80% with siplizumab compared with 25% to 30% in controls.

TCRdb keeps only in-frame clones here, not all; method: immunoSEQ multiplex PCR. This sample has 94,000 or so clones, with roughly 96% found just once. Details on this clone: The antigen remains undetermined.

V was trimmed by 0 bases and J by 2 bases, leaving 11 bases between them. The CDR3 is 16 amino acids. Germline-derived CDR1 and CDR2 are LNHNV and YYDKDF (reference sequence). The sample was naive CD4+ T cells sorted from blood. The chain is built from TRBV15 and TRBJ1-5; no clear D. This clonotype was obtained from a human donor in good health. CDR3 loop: CATSRDVGWGNQPQHF. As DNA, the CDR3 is TGTGCCACCAGCAGAGATGTGGGGTGGGGCAATCAGCCCCAGCATTTT.